These 7 T cell receptor beta chains originate from one sample sequenced in a study of blood T cell repertoires in COVID-19. Only in-frame clones appear in the TCRdb table, and some are missing; sequencing was by immunoSEQ multiplex PCR. The sample gives about 380,000 clones, roughly 85% of which show up once; 3% to 4% is in the top ten. The sample taken for sequencing was peripheral blood. These TCRs come from a woman aged 18-29 years with acute or convalescent COVID-19.

In this sample, this clone turned up once. The chain couples TRBV5-1 to TRBJ2-7; TRBD2 agrees at 9 bases. Losses at the gene ends were 0 bases for V and 5 bases for J; bases not matched to a gene: 6. Germline V gives CDR1 SGHRS, CDR2 YFSETQ. The CDR3 is 15 residues long. CDR3 DNA: TGCGCCAGCAGCTTGGACGGTGGCGGGAGGGACGAGCAGTACTTC. As protein: CASSLDGGGRDEQYF.

This clone was observed a handful of times. The chain uses TRBV27 and TRBJ1-1; 8 positions agree with TRBD1. V was clipped by 6 bases and J by 4 bases; unmatched bases: 4. Germline V gives CDR1 MNHEY, CDR2 SMNVEV (reference sequence). The CDR3 covers 13 residues. The CDR3 reads CASSPTGGTEAFF. The CDR3 nucleotides are TGTGCCAGCAGCCCCACAGGGGGCACTGAAGCTTTCTTT.

This clone has a count of ten or more. The J gene is TRBJ2-2, the V gene TRBV24-1, with D tentatively TRBD1 (5 bases). V lost 7 bases and J 1 base, leaving 12 bases between the germline ends. CDR1 is KGHDR and CDR2 is SFDVKD in the germline V gene. The CDR3 has 15 amino acids. CDR3 loop: CATSNPQGNTGELFF. CDR3 sequence (DNA): TGTGCCACCAGCAACCCCCAGGGGAACACCGGGGAGCTGTTTTTT.

The V gene is TRBV15, the J gene TRBJ1-1; no definite D call. Germline CDR1 reads LNHNV; CDR2 reads YYDKDF (reference sequence). This CDR3 comprises 12 residues. V gave up 3 bases and J gave up 10 bases, with 12 bases separating them. CDR3 sequence reads: CATSSEDWLAFF. In nucleotides, the CDR3 is TGTGCCACCAGCAGCGAAGATTGGCTAGCTTTCTTT.

CDR3 bases: TGTGCCAGCAGCCAATCTACAGCCTCTGGAAACACCATATATTTT. Encoded protein: CASSQSTASGNTIYF. This chain joins TRBV4-2 and TRBJ1-3, with no clear D. CDR3 length equals 15 residues. Germline CDR1 reads LGHNA; CDR2 reads YNFKEQ. V lost 2 bases and J 0 bases, leaving 8 bases between the germline ends.

The chain employs TRBV19 and TRBJ1-2, with D perhaps matching TRBD1 (6 bases). Germline V lookup: CDR1 LNHDA, CDR2 SQIVND (reference sequence). There are 12 residues in the CDR3. V was trimmed by 10 bases and J by 5 bases, leaving 14 bases between them. The CDR3 region is CATRTDLYGYTF. The CDR3 region has the DNA TGTGCCACCCGGACAGATTTATATGGCTACACCTTC.

The chain has TRBV9 and TRBJ2-1, with 12 nucleotides matching TRBD1. Losses at the gene ends were 0 bases for V and 8 bases for J; bases not matched to a gene: 9. CDR3 size: 17 residues. CDR1 is SGDLS and CDR2 is YYNGEE in the germline V gene. For the CDR3, the DNA is TGTGCCAGCAGCGTAGATGTGGGACAGGGGGCAAGCGATGAGCAGTTCTTC. Protein: CASSVDVGQGASDEQFF.